This is a list of T cell receptor beta chains from one sample in a study of blood T cell repertoires in COVID-19. The assay was immunoSEQ multiplex PCR, and TCRdb's table has in-frame clones only and misses some. Of roughly 330,000 clones in the sample, roughly 87% are singletons; the top ten hold approximately 9.3%. Sequencing used peripheral blood. Receptor source: a man younger than 45 with COVID-19, enrolled during active disease. Both conserved end residues are part of each CDR3. Each record gives: CDR3 protein, CDR3 DNA, clone size, J gene, V gene, D gene. D genes are given only for firm matches. Some rows mark clone size as missing; the rest say once, few, many or name a class of expanded clone.

CDR3aa: CASSHLDRQETQYF
CDR3nt: TGCGCCAGCAGTCACCTTGACAGACAAGAGACCCAGTACTTC
abundance: -
j_gene: TRBJ2-5
v_gene: TRBV23-1
d_gene: -

CDR3aa: CASSRTGMSNQPQHF
CDR3nt: TGTGCCAGCAGTAGGACAGGGATGAGCAATCAGCCCCAGCATTTT
abundance: -
j_gene: TRBJ1-5
v_gene: TRBV6-5
d_gene: TRBD1

CDR3aa: CSVTLAGGPADTQYF
CDR3nt: TGCAGCGTGACACTAGCGGGAGGGCCAGCAGATACGCAGTATTTT
abundance: -
j_gene: TRBJ2-3
v_gene: TRBV29-1
d_gene: TRBD2

CDR3aa: CASSVAGTSGNSYEQYF
CDR3nt: TGTGCCAGCAGCGTCGCGGGGACTAGCGGTAACTCCTACGAGCAGTACTTC
abundance: few
j_gene: TRBJ2-7
v_gene: TRBV9
d_gene: TRBD2

CDR3aa: CASSIGPSTEAFF
CDR3nt: TGTGCCAGTAGTATAGGGCCCTCCACTGAAGCTTTCTTT
abundance: once
j_gene: TRBJ1-1
v_gene: TRBV19
d_gene: -

CDR3aa: CAWSVQRGLYEKLFF
CDR3nt: TGTGCCTGGAGTGTACAAAGGGGGCTTTATGAAAAACTGTTTTTT
abundance: -
j_gene: TRBJ1-4
v_gene: TRBV30
d_gene: TRBD1

CDR3aa: CASSFTTGTGLNTEAFF
CDR3nt: TGTGCCAGCAGCTTCACAACCGGGACAGGATTGAACACTGAAGCTTTCTTT
abundance: -
j_gene: TRBJ1-1
v_gene: TRBV5-6
d_gene: TRBD1

CDR3aa: CASSLTRNTEAFF
CDR3nt: TGTGCCAGCAGCTTAACACGAAACACTGAAGCTTTCTTT
abundance: -
j_gene: TRBJ1-1
v_gene: TRBV7-2
d_gene: -

CDR3aa: CASSTQGLGNQPQHF
CDR3nt: TGTGCCAGCAGTACACAGGGGTTGGGCAATCAGCCCCAGCATTTT
abundance: -
j_gene: TRBJ1-5
v_gene: TRBV2
d_gene: TRBD1

CDR3aa: CAISAMTSGGAETQYF
CDR3nt: TGTGCCATCAGTGCCATGACTAGCGGGGGGGCAGAGACCCAGTACTTC
abundance: -
j_gene: TRBJ2-5
v_gene: TRBV10-3
d_gene: TRBD2

CDR3aa: CASSLLAGGPFSEQFF
CDR3nt: TGTGCCAGCAGTTTATTGGCGGGGGGGCCGTTCAGTGAGCAGTTCTTC
abundance: -
j_gene: TRBJ2-1
v_gene: TRBV27
d_gene: TRBD2

CDR3aa: CAGGRNTEAFF
CDR3nt: TGTGCGGGTGGGAGGAACACTGAAGCTTTCTTT
abundance: -
j_gene: TRBJ1-1
v_gene: TRBV30
d_gene: -

CDR3aa: CASSPLAGGPYEQYF
CDR3nt: TGTGCCAGCAGCCCACTAGCGGGGGGCCCCTACGAGCAGTACTTC
abundance: -
j_gene: TRBJ2-7
v_gene: TRBV11-1
d_gene: TRBD2

CDR3aa: CASSPDRGPREQYF
CDR3nt: TGTGCCAGCAGCCCCGACAGGGGGCCTCGCGAGCAGTACTTC
abundance: -
j_gene: TRBJ2-7
v_gene: TRBV7-2
d_gene: TRBD1

CDR3aa: CSVGEGWSSPLHF
CDR3nt: TGCAGCGTTGGGGAGGGGTGGAGTTCACCCCTCCACTTT
abundance: -
j_gene: TRBJ1-6
v_gene: TRBV29-1
d_gene: -

CDR3aa: CASSPLKQETQYF
CDR3nt: TGTGCCAGCTCCCCACTAAAACAAGAGACCCAGTACTTC
abundance: -
j_gene: TRBJ2-5
v_gene: TRBV18
d_gene: -

CDR3aa: CASSRRASFTDTQYF
CDR3nt: TGTGCCAGTAGCCGGAGGGCTAGCTTCACAGATACGCAGTATTTT
abundance: -
j_gene: TRBJ2-3
v_gene: TRBV19
d_gene: -

CDR3aa: CASSFLRDREANEQFF
CDR3nt: TGTGCCAGCAGCTTTTTACGGGACAGGGAGGCCAATGAGCAGTTCTTC
abundance: -
j_gene: TRBJ2-1
v_gene: TRBV7-9
d_gene: TRBD1

CDR3aa: CASSQSGTGKYEQYF
CDR3nt: TGTGCCAGCAGCCAGTCCGGGACAGGGAAATACGAGCAGTACTTC
abundance: once
j_gene: TRBJ2-7
v_gene: TRBV3-1/TRBV3-2
d_gene: TRBD1

CDR3aa: CASSPDGQGIWSSSNIQYF
CDR3nt: TGTGCCAGCAGCCCTGACGGACAGGGGATATGGTCATCCTCAAACATTCAGTACTTC
abundance: -
j_gene: TRBJ2-4
v_gene: TRBV7-2
d_gene: TRBD1

CDR3aa: CAISGRLDEQYF
CDR3nt: TGTGCCATCTCAGGGCGGCTGGACGAGCAGTACTTC
abundance: -
j_gene: TRBJ2-7
v_gene: TRBV10-3
d_gene: -

CDR3aa: CASSTNRVVYGYTF
CDR3nt: TGTGCCAGCAGCACCAACAGGGTTGTCTATGGCTACACCTTC
abundance: -
j_gene: TRBJ1-2
v_gene: TRBV28
d_gene: -

CDR3aa: CASSPNSRARVSQETQYF
CDR3nt: TGTGCCAGCAGCCCTAATTCGAGGGCGCGGGTGTCCCAAGAGACCCAGTACTTC
abundance: -
j_gene: TRBJ2-5
v_gene: TRBV7-9
d_gene: -

CDR3aa: CASSPPAGTGEQYF
CDR3nt: TGTGCCAGCTCACCACCGGCCGGGACAGGCGAGCAGTACTTC
abundance: -
j_gene: TRBJ2-7
v_gene: TRBV18
d_gene: TRBD1

CDR3aa: CASSPADSIYQPQHF
CDR3nt: TGTGCCAGCAGCCCCGCGGACAGCATTTATCAGCCCCAGCATTTT
abundance: -
j_gene: TRBJ1-5
v_gene: TRBV6-5
d_gene: -

CDR3aa: CASSQDKWTVYEQYF
CDR3nt: TGTGCCAGCAGCCAAGATAAGTGGACAGTTTACGAGCAGTACTTC
abundance: -
j_gene: TRBJ2-7
v_gene: TRBV3-1/TRBV3-2
d_gene: -

CDR3aa: CASSEQGGAYNSPLHF
CDR3nt: TGCGCCAGCAGCGAACAGGGGGGGGCCTATAATTCACCCCTCCACTTT
abundance: -
j_gene: TRBJ1-6
v_gene: TRBV5-1
d_gene: TRBD1

CDR3aa: CASSLGQSKNEQFF
CDR3nt: TGTGCCAGCAGCTTGGGACAGAGTAAGAATGAGCAGTTCTTC
abundance: -
j_gene: TRBJ2-1
v_gene: TRBV5-4
d_gene: -

CDR3aa: CASSYWDRSSGQYF
CDR3nt: TGTGCCAGCAGTTACTGGGACAGGAGCTCGGGGCAGTACTTC
abundance: -
j_gene: TRBJ2-7
v_gene: TRBV6-2/TRBV6-3
d_gene: TRBD1

CDR3aa: CAISPHGGTTSVYNEQFF
CDR3nt: TGTGCCATCAGTCCCCACGGGGGGACTACCTCCGTGTACAATGAGCAGTTCTTC
abundance: -
j_gene: TRBJ2-1
v_gene: TRBV10-3
d_gene: TRBD2

CDR3aa: CASSLDRGYTF
CDR3nt: TGTGCCAGCAGCTTAGACAGAGGCTACACCTTC
abundance: -
j_gene: TRBJ1-2
v_gene: TRBV7-2
d_gene: -

CDR3aa: CASSLAADRDFGYTF
CDR3nt: TGTGCCAGCAGCTTAGCAGCGGACAGGGACTTTGGCTACACCTTC
abundance: -
j_gene: TRBJ1-2
v_gene: TRBV7-2
d_gene: TRBD1

CDR3aa: CASSWDLQGTNEKLFF
CDR3nt: TGTGCCAGCAGTTGGGACCTTCAGGGGACTAATGAAAAACTGTTTTTT
abundance: -
j_gene: TRBJ1-4
v_gene: TRBV6-2/TRBV6-3
d_gene: -

CDR3aa: CASSDPSSTDTQYF
CDR3nt: TGTGCCAGCAGTGACCCGTCTAGCACAGATACGCAGTATTTT
abundance: once
j_gene: TRBJ2-3
v_gene: TRBV6-1
d_gene: -

CDR3aa: CASATTSTGELFF
CDR3nt: TGTGCCAGCGCGACAACAAGCACCGGGGAGCTGTTTTTT
abundance: -
j_gene: TRBJ2-2
v_gene: TRBV12-3/TRBV12-4
d_gene: -

CDR3aa: CASSSGLAAYNEQFF
CDR3nt: TGTGCCAGCAGCTCGGGACTAGCGGCCTACAATGAGCAGTTCTTC
abundance: -
j_gene: TRBJ2-1
v_gene: TRBV7-7
d_gene: TRBD2

CDR3aa: CASSTPGSSNQPQHF
CDR3nt: TGTGCCAGTAGCACACCGGGAAGTAGCAATCAGCCCCAGCATTTT
abundance: -
j_gene: TRBJ1-5
v_gene: TRBV19
d_gene: -

CDR3aa: CASSEGWGGNQPQHF
CDR3nt: TGTGCCAGCAGTGAAGGTTGGGGAGGCAATCAGCCCCAGCATTTT
abundance: -
j_gene: TRBJ1-5
v_gene: TRBV6-1
d_gene: -

CDR3aa: CASSSGQFYGYTF
CDR3nt: TGTGCCAGCAGCTCCGGACAGTTCTATGGCTACACCTTC
abundance: once
j_gene: TRBJ1-2
v_gene: TRBV11-3
d_gene: -

CDR3aa: CASSPGQGVYEQYF
CDR3nt: TGTGCCAGCAGTCCGGGACAGGGGGTCTACGAGCAGTACTTC
abundance: -
j_gene: TRBJ2-7
v_gene: TRBV25-1
d_gene: TRBD1

CDR3aa: CASSFTGEINQPQHF
CDR3nt: TGTGCCAGCAGTTTTACAGGGGAAATCAATCAGCCCCAGCATTTT
abundance: -
j_gene: TRBJ1-5
v_gene: TRBV6-5
d_gene: TRBD1

CDR3aa: CATSPAGVTNIQYF
CDR3nt: TGTGCCACCTCTCCAGCAGGGGTAACAAACATTCAGTACTTC
abundance: -
j_gene: TRBJ2-4
v_gene: TRBV24-1
d_gene: -

CDR3aa: CASSSTTNSNQPQHF
CDR3nt: TGTGCCAGCAGCTCAACCACAAATAGCAATCAGCCCCAGCATTTT
abundance: -
j_gene: TRBJ1-5
v_gene: TRBV7-8
d_gene: -

CDR3aa: CASSLDRYTEAFF
CDR3nt: TGTGCCAGCAGCTTGGACAGGTACACTGAAGCTTTCTTT
abundance: few
j_gene: TRBJ1-1
v_gene: TRBV5-4
d_gene: -

CDR3aa: CASSYSAGDNYGYTF
CDR3nt: TGTGCCAGCAGTTACTCGGCGGGTGATAACTATGGCTACACCTTC
abundance: once
j_gene: TRBJ1-2
v_gene: TRBV6-2/TRBV6-3
d_gene: -

CDR3aa: CASSLLRGQETQYF
CDR3nt: TGTGCCAGTAGTCTACTCAGGGGGCAGGAGACCCAGTACTTC
abundance: -
j_gene: TRBJ2-5
v_gene: TRBV19
d_gene: TRBD1

CDR3aa: CASSSPAGATYEQYF
CDR3nt: TGTGCCAGCAGTTCCCCCGCGGGGGCCACCTACGAGCAGTACTTC
abundance: -
j_gene: TRBJ2-7
v_gene: TRBV6-5
d_gene: -

CDR3aa: CASSPPSGNTEAFF
CDR3nt: TGTGCCAGCTCACCACCGAGCGGAAACACTGAAGCTTTCTTT
abundance: -
j_gene: TRBJ1-1
v_gene: TRBV18
d_gene: -

CDR3aa: CASSFLWAGAPDTQYF
CDR3nt: TGTGCCAGCAGTTTTCTTTGGGCGGGAGCTCCAGATACGCAGTATTTT
abundance: few
j_gene: TRBJ2-3
v_gene: TRBV6-2/TRBV6-3
d_gene: TRBD2

CDR3aa: CSARSPHEQYF
CDR3nt: TGCAGTGCTAGATCTCCCCACGAGCAGTACTTC
abundance: -
j_gene: TRBJ2-7
v_gene: TRBV20-1
d_gene: -